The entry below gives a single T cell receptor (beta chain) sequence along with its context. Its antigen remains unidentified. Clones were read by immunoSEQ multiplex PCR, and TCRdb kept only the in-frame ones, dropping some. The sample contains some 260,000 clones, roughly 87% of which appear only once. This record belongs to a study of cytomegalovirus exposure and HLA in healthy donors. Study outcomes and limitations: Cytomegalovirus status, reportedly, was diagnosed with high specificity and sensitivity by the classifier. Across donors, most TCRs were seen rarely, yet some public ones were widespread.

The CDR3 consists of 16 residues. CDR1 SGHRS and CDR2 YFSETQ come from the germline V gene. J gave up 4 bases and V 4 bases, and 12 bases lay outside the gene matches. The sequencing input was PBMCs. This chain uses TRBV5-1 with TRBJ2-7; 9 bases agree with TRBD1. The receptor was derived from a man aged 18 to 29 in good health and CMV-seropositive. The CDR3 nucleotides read TGCGCCAGCAGCCCCTATGCTGGGACAGGGAAATACGAGCAGTACTTC. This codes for CASSPYAGTGKYEQYF.